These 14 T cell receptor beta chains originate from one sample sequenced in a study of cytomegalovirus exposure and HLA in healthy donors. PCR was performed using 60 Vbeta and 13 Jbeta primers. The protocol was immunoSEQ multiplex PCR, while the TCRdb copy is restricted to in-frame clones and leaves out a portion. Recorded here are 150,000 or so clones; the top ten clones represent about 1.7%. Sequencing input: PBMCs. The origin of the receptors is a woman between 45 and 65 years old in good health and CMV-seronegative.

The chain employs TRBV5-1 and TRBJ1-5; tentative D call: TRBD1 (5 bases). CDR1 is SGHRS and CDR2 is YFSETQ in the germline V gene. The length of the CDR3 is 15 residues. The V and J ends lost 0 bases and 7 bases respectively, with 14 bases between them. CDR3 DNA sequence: TGCGCCAGCAGCTTGGGCCAGGGTGGGAGGCAGCCCCAGCATTTT. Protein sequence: CASSLGQGGRQPQHF.

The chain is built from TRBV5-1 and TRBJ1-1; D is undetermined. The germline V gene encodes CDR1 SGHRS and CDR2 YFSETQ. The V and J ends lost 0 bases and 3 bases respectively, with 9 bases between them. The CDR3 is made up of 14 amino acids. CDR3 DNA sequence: TGCGCCAGCAGCTTGGCACAGTCCCACACTGAAGCTTTCTTT. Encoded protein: CASSLAQSHTEAFF. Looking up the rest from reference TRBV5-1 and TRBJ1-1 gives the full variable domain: KAGVTQTPRYLIKTRGQQVTLSCSPISGHRSVSWYQQTPGQGLQFLFEYFSETQRNKGNFPGRFSGRQFSNSRSEMNVSTLELGDSALYLCASSLAQSHTEAFFGQGTRLTVV.

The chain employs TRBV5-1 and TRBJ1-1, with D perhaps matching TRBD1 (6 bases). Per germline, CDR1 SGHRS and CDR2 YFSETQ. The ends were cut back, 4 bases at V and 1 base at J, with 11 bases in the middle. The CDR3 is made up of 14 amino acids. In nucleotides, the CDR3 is TGCGCCAGCAGCCCCGACAGGCCGAACACTGAAGCTTTCTTT. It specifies CASSPDRPNTEAFF.

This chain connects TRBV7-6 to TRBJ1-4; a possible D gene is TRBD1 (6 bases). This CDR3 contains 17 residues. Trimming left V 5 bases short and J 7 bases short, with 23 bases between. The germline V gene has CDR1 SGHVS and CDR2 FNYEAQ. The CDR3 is CASSLTGTRTGGEKLFF. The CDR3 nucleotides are TGTGCCAGCAGCCTAACCGGGACACGCACCGGAGGTGAAAAACTGTTTTTT.

The CDR3 DNA follows: TGTGCCAGCAGTGAAGGAGACAGGGGGCTTTATCCTTACAACAATGAGCAGTTCTTC. Translating gives CASSEGDRGLYPYNNEQFF. This chain joins TRBV6-1 and TRBJ2-1; 10 bases map to TRBD1. The ends lost 1 base at V and 5 bases at J; junction bases unmatched: 14. This CDR3 comprises 19 residues. Germline V gene data show CDR1 as MNHNS and CDR2 as SASEGT.

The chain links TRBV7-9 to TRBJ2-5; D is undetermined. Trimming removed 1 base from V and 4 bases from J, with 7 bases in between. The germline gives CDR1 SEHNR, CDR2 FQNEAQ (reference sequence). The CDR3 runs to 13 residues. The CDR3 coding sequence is TGTGCCAGCAGCTTAGTAGCTTCAGAGACCCAGTACTTC. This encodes CASSLVASETQYF.

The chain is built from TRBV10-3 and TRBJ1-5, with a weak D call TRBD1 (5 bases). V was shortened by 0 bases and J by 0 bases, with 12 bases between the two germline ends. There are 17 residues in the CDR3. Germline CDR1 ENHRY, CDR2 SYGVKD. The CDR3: CAISESVGVYSNQPQHF. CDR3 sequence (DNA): TGTGCCATCAGTGAGTCTGTAGGGGTTTATAGCAATCAGCCCCAGCATTTT.

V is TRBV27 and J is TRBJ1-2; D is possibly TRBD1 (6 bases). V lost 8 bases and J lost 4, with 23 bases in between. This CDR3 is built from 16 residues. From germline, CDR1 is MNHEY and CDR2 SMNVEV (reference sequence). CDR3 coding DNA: TGTGCCAGCCGCGGGGGCAGCCCAGGGCAGGGCTATGGCTACACCTTC. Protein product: CASRGGSPGQGYGYTF.

CDR3 loop: CASSSRQGGTEAFF. DNA for the CDR3: TGTGCCAGCAGCTCCCGACAGGGAGGCACTGAAGCTTTCTTT. V is TRBV9 and J is TRBJ1-1; 7 nucleotides match TRBD1. The junction had 7 bases not matched to a gene; V was cut back by 4 bases and J by 4 bases. This CDR3 has 14 amino acids. Per the germline V gene, CDR1 is SGDLS and CDR2 is YYNGEE.

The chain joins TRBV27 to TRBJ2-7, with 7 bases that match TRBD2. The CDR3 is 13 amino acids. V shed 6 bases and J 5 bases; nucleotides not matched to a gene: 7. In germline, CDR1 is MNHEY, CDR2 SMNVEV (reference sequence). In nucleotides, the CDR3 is TGTGCCAGCAGCTGGGGGGGTAGGAACGAGCAGTACTTC. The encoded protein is CASSWGGRNEQYF.

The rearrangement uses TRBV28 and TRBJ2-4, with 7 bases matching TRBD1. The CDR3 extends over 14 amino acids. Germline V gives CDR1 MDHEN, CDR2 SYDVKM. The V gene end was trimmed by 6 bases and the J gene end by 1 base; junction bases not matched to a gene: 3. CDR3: CASSMTGAKNIQYF. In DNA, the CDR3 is TGTGCCAGCAGCATGACAGGGGCCAAAAACATTCAGTACTTC.

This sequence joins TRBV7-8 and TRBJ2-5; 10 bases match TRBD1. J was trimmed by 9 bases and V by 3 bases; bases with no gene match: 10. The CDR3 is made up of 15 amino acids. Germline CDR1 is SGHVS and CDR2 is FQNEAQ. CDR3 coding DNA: TGTGCCAGCAGCTTGGAGGACAGGGGGTGGGGGGCCCAGTACTTC. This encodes CASSLEDRGWGAQYF. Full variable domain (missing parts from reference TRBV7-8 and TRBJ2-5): GAGVSQSPRYKVAKRGQDVALRCDPISGHVSLFWYQQALGQGPEFLTYFQNEAQLDKSGLPSDRFFAERPEGSVSTLKIQRTQQEDSAVYLCASSLEDRGWGAQYFGPGTRLLVL.

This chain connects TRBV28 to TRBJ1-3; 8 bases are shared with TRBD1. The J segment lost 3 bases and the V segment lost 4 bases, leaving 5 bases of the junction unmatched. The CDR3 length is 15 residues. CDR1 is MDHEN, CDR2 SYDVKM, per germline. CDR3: CASSSPGTGGNTIYF. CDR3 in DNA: TGTGCCAGCAGTTCCCCCGGGACAGGTGGAAACACCATATATTTT.

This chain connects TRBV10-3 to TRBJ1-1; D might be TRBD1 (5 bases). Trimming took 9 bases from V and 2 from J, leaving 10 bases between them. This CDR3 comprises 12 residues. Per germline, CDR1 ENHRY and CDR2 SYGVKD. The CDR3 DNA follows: TGTGCCATAAGCGGGGCCAACACTGAAGCTTTCTTT. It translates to CAISGANTEAFF.